This is a list of T cell receptor beta chains from one sample in a study of T cells in Graves' hyperthyroidism and ophthalmopathy. MiXCR, applied by TCRdb to the multiplex PCR reads, yields one record per CDR3 protein. Of 550,000 to 800,000 distinct CDR3 sequences listed, about a sixth are singletons. Sequenced material: blood. These TCRs come from a man between 18 and 35 years old with Graves' hyperthyroidism. Both conserved end residues are part of each CDR3. The D gene is left open where the match is weak. The size entry is marked missing in some rows and otherwise reads once, few, many or a size class.

d_gene,j_gene,v_gene,len,abundance,CDR3nt,CDR3aa
-,TRBJ2-3,TRBV12-3/TRBV12-4,14,few,TGTGCCAGCTCCAAGGGTGGAAGCACAGATACGCAGTATTTT,CASSKGGSTDTQYF
TRBD2,TRBJ2-1,TRBV5-6,15,-,TGTGCCAGCAGGGGAGGGACTAGCGGGAGGAATGAGCAGTTCTTC,CASRGGTSGRNEQFF
TRBD2,TRBJ2-4,TRBV28,16,-,TGTGCCAGCAGTTTATTGGCTAGCGGTTCAATAGACATTCAGTACTTC,CASSLLASGSIDIQYF
-,TRBJ2-1,TRBV4-1,14,few,TGCGCCAGCAGCCAAGATCTTTGGTACAATGAGCAGTTCTTC,CASSQDLWYNEQFF
-,TRBJ1-2,TRBV7-9,14,-,TGTGCCAGCAGCTTCGGAATTACGGGCTATGGCTACACCTTC,CASSFGITGYGYTF
-,TRBJ1-1,TRBV12-3/TRBV12-4,12,many,TGTGCCAGCACCTGGTGGGGGTCAGAAGCTTTCTTT,CASTWWGSEAFF
TRBD2,TRBJ2-1,TRBV28,17,many,TGTGCCAGCAGTTTAACTAGCGGGGCTAGCTCCTACAATGAGCAGTTCTTC,CASSLTSGASSYNEQFF
-,TRBJ1-6,TRBV30,13,-,TGTGCCTGGAGTGGTGAAGTGGATGAACCCCTCCACTTT,CAWSGEVDEPLHF
-,TRBJ2-4,TRBV6-2/TRBV6-3,16,-,TGTGCCAGCAGCCCGACCCTCGACAGAGCCAAAAACATTCAGTACTTC,CASSPTLDRAKNIQYF
-,TRBJ2-1,TRBV29-1,16,few,TGCAGCGTTGACCCTGCAGAATCCAGCTCCTACAATGAGCAGTTCTTC,CSVDPAESSSYNEQFF
-,TRBJ2-7,TRBV12-5,13,many,TGTGCTACCCAGTGGAGTACGGTCTACGAGCAGTACTTC,CATQWSTVYEQYF